The 12 T cell receptor beta chains reported below all come from one sample, sequenced in a study of control samples from healthy donors and cancer patients. Profiled with immunoSEQ multiplex PCR; TCRdb holds only in-frame clones, not every one. The sample has fewer than 90,000 clones, roughly 88% seen once. The sequencing sample was made of blood. The receptors shown here come from a woman aged 50 to 60 in good health.

The V gene is TRBV11-2, the J gene TRBJ1-4; D remains ambiguous. Germline V lookup: CDR1 SGHAT, CDR2 FQNNGV. The CDR3 is 14 residues long. The germline V and J ends were trimmed by 5 bases and 6 bases, with 13 bases remaining between them. The CDR3 nucleotides read TGTGCCAGCAGCGCTCACCGAAACGATGAAAAACTGTTTTTT. Encoded protein: CASSAHRNDEKLFF.

The chain is built from TRBV24-1 and TRBJ1-1, with no clear D. Trimming removed 2 bases at V and 7 bases at J, with 7 bases between. The CDR3 contains 12 residues. The germline gives CDR1 KGHDR, CDR2 SFDVKD. The CDR3 protein is CATSDYGGEAFF. The CDR3 DNA follows: TGTGCCACCAGTGATTATGGAGGTGAAGCTTTCTTT.

The V gene is TRBV10-3, the J gene TRBJ2-7; 8 bases match TRBD1. CDR1 is ENHRY and CDR2 is SYGVKD in the germline V gene. The CDR3 extends over 15 amino acids. Losses at the gene ends were 6 bases for V and 6 bases for J; bases not matched to a gene: 13. The DNA for the CDR3 is TGTGCCATCAGCGACAGGACAGGGTACGCGGCCGAGCAGTACTTC. Translating gives CAISDRTGYAAEQYF.

The J gene is TRBJ2-7, the V gene TRBV6-5; the D gene is possibly TRBD2 (6 bases). From germline, CDR1 is MNHEY and CDR2 SVGAGI. V dropped 8 bases and J dropped 7 bases, with 18 bases sitting between them. The CDR3 totals 13 residues. CDR3 residues: CASSGLTRGEQYF. CDR3 nucleotide sequence: TGTGCCAGCTCGGGACTGACGAGAGGAGAGCAGTACTTC.

CDR3 loop: CASSYRTSGGTDTQYF. The CDR3 DNA reads TGTGCCAGCAGCTACCGGACTAGCGGGGGCACAGATACGCAGTATTTT. V usage is TRBV5-6 and J usage is TRBJ2-3; 12 nucleotides match TRBD2. Germline assignment: CDR1 SGHDT and CDR2 YYEEEE. This CDR3 has 16 amino acids. With 3 bases clipped from V and 1 base from J, the junction kept 3 bases outside the gene matches.

The chain combines TRBV6-5 with TRBJ1-2; TRBD1 agrees at 8 bases. Germline CDR1 is MNHEY and CDR2 is SVGAGI. V dropped 0 bases and J dropped 8; count of bases not matched to a gene: 8. This CDR3 region has 15 residues. The DNA for the CDR3 is TGTGCCAGCAGTTACTCCATTTATGGACAGGGCGGCTACACCTTC. Protein sequence: CASSYSIYGQGGYTF.

The chain couples TRBV11-2 to TRBJ2-7; D possibly corresponds to TRBD1 (6 bases). Trimming removed 7 bases from V and 3 bases from J, with 13 bases in between. The CDR3 loop spans 13 amino acids. Per germline, CDR1 SGHAT and CDR2 FQNNGV. The CDR3 protein is CASNYDRYYEQYF. Here the CDR3 DNA reads TGTGCCAGCAACTACGACAGGTACTACGAGCAGTACTTC.

The J gene is TRBJ2-7, the V gene TRBV2; 7 nucleotides match TRBD1. The CDR3 totals 13 residues. Per the germline V gene, CDR1 is SNHLY and CDR2 is FYNNEI. With V trimmed by 4 bases and J by 3 bases, 3 bases remained unmatched. CDR3 loop: CASSVGTVYEQYF. The CDR3 DNA follows: TGTGCCAGCAGTGTGGGGACAGTCTACGAGCAGTACTTC.

The genes are TRBV19 and TRBJ2-1; TRBD2 aligns across 9 bases. CDR1 is LNHDA, CDR2 SQIVND, per germline (reference sequence). Unmatched junction bases numbered 11, after V lost 0 bases and J lost 14 bases. This CDR3 region has 15 residues. The CDR3 loop is CASSIDRGAGGQKFF. The CDR3 DNA reads as TGTGCCAGTAGTATAGATCGTGGAGCGGGGGGCCAGAAGTTCTTC.

The V and J genes are TRBV9 and TRBJ1-2; D ambiguous. Trimming removed 7 bases from V and 4 bases from J, with 11 bases in between. The CDR3 is 12 residues long. Germline-derived CDR1 and CDR2 are SGDLS and YYNGEE. This chain's CDR3 is CASDNSFYGYTF. The CDR3 coding sequence is TGTGCCAGCGACAACAGCTTCTATGGCTACACCTTC.

The chain has TRBV3-1 (or the pseudogene TRBV3-2) and TRBJ1-1; tentatively, D is TRBD1 (5 bases). The CDR3 is 12 amino acids. The V and J ends lost 2 bases and 10 bases respectively, with 11 bases between them. Germline V CDR1 and CDR2: LGHDT, YNNKEL (reference sequence). The CDR3 region has the DNA TGTGCCAGCAGCCAAAGTCGGGGGGGAGCTTTCTTT. The encoded protein is CASSQSRGGAFF.

This chain joins TRBV2 and TRBJ1-6; no clear D gene. This CDR3 comprises 14 residues. Germline lookup yields CDR1 SNHLY and CDR2 FYNNEI. V was shortened by 8 bases and J by 7 bases, with 15 bases between the two germline ends. In nucleotides, the CDR3 is TGTGCCAGCGGCAACCAGGTACCCAATTCACCCCTCCACTTT. Translating it yields CASGNQVPNSPLHF.